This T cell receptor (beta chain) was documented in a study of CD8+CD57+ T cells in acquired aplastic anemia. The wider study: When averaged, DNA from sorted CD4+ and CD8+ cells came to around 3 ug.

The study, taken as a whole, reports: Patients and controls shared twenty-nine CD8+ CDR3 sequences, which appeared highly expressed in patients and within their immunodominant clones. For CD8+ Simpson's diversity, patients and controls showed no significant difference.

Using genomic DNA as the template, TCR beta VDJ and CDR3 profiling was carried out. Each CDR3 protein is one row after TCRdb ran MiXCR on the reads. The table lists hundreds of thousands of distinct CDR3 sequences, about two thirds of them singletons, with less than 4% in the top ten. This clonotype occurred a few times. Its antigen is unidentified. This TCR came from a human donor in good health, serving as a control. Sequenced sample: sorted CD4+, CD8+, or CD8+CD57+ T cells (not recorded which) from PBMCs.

In DNA, the CDR3 is TGTGCCAGCAGCCAGGGCAGGCACACAGATACGCAGTATTTT. It encodes CASSQGRHTDTQYF. The chain joins TRBV14 to TRBJ2-3; D is unresolved. Germline assignment: CDR1 SGHDN and CDR2 FVKESK. Trimming took off 3 bases at V and 2 bases at J, with 9 bases between the two ends. The CDR3 length is 14 residues.